This record concerns one T cell receptor beta chain sequence. Measured with immunoSEQ multiplex PCR; TCRdb has only the in-frame clones, and not every one. The sample consists of about 660,000 clones, approximately 88% of them appearing once. This sample was included in a study of shared T cell receptors in the human thymus. The CDR3 consists of 15 residues. Germline values: CDR1 MGHDK, CDR2 SYGVNS. V was pared by 8 bases and J by 7 bases, with 22 bases between. These records were also assigned to another study, of human thymus T cells. As that report states: Corrective surgery for congenital heart defects was being performed on the healthy Finnish infants who served as donors. Corrective heart surgery yielded resections, and these provided the thymus tissue. Gene usage (both V and J) appeared biased in thymic and blood repertoires. Related research described strongly overlapping thymic repertoires in unrelated people.

This receptor was identified in a boy under three years old with a congenital heart defect. The V and J genes are TRBV25-1 and TRBJ2-3; possibly TRBD2 for D (5 bases). Material: thymocytes. CDR3 bases: TGTGCCAGCCGAGTCAGAGGGCCCCAAGGTTATACGCAGTATTTT. Translation gives CASRVRGPQGYTQYF.